This is a list of T cell receptor beta chains from one sample in a study of monozygotic twins with cystic fibrosis. TCRdb keeps only in-frame clones here, not all; method: immunoSEQ multiplex PCR. This table has some 32,000 clones, around 96% appearing once. The specimen sequenced was blood. These receptors all come from a girl aged 2-15 years with cystic fibrosis. Each CDR3 is given with its conserved first and last residue. Each record gives: J gene, V gene, clone size, D gene, CDR3 DNA, CDR3 protein. The D gene is left open where the match is weak. Not all rows give a size; the values are once, few, many and, for expanded clones, a class.

>TRBJ1-6|TRBV27|-|TRBD1
TGTGCCAGCAGTTGGGACAGAACAAGCTCCTATAATTCACCCCTCCACTTT
CASSWDRTSSYNSPLHF
>TRBJ1-2|TRBV5-6|-|-
TGTGCCAGCAGCCTGGAGGGGGGATCTGGCTACACCTTC
CASSLEGGSGYTF
>TRBJ2-3|TRBV10-3|-|-
TGTGCCATCAGTGAGTCGAAGAGACTGACAGATACGCAGTATTTT
CAISESKRLTDTQYF
>TRBJ2-5|TRBV7-9|-|TRBD1
TGTGCCAGCAGCCGACCGGGACAGGGGTTTCGGGAGACCCAGTACTTC
CASSRPGQGFRETQYF
>TRBJ2-1|TRBV27|-|-
TGTGCCGCGGAAAGGGCCAATGAGCAGTTCTTC
CAAERANEQFF
>TRBJ1-1|TRBV6-5|-|-
TGTGCCACCCTCCGGGCCACTGAAGCTTTCTTT
CATLRATEAFF
>TRBJ2-5|TRBV7-3|-|TRBD2
TGTGCCAGCAGCTCGGGACTAGCGGGAGACCCGAGGGAACAGACCCAGTACTTC
CASSSGLAGDPREQTQYF
>TRBJ1-3|TRBV6-6|-|-
TGTGCCAGCAGTTACTCTGGGACTGGAAACACCATATATTTT
CASSYSGTGNTIYF
>TRBJ1-1|TRBV7-8|-|TRBD1
TGTGCCAGCAGCCACGACAGGGGCTTCTTGAACACTGAAGCTTTCTTT
CASSHDRGFLNTEAFF
>TRBJ1-1|TRBV18|-|-
TGTGCCAGCTCACCCTCTTCCCATGAAGCTTTCTTT
CASSPSSHEAFF
>TRBJ2-3|TRBV4-2|-|-
TGTGCCAGCAGCCCCAAGGGCCACGGGAATACGCAGTATTTT
CASSPKGHGNTQYF
>TRBJ1-1|TRBV5-1|-|TRBD1
TGCGCCAGCAGCCCCGACCTTGGACAGGGGAACACTGAAGCTTTCTTT
CASSPDLGQGNTEAFF
>TRBJ2-7|TRBV2|-|TRBD2
TGTGCCAGCAGCCTGAGCGGGGTTTACTACGAGCAGTACTTC
CASSLSGVYYEQYF
>TRBJ2-1|TRBV2|-|-
TGTGCCAGCAGCCAAGGGGATGAGCAGTTCTTC
CASSQGDEQFF
>TRBJ2-7|TRBV30|-|-
TGTGCCTGGAGCCGGGGGCAGGGGCCCCTGGGAGAGCAGTACTTC
CAWSRGQGPLGEQYF
>TRBJ1-1|TRBV19|once|TRBD1
TGTGCCAGTAGTTGGCAGGGGGCGAACACTGAAGCTTTCTTT
CASSWQGANTEAFF
>TRBJ2-1|TRBV2|-|TRBD2
TGTGCCAGCAGACCACCCGGGACTAGCGGGAGGGCCTTGTACAATGAGCAGTTCTTC
CASRPPGTSGRALYNEQFF
>TRBJ2-7|TRBV28|-|-
TGTGCCAGCAGAGAGACGGGACTCTTCTACGAGCAGTACTTC
CASRETGLFYEQYF
>TRBJ2-2|TRBV13|once|-
TGTGCCAGCAGAGGAGGGCGTTCCACCGGGGAGCTGTTTTTT
CASRGGRSTGELFF
>TRBJ1-5|TRBV30|-|-
TGTGCCTGGAGTGTTCAAGACAATCAGCCCCAGCATTTT
CAWSVQDNQPQHF
>TRBJ2-3|TRBV27|-|-
TGTGCCAGCAGTTTAATCCGGGGGCAGCTTAGCACAGATACGCAGTATTTT
CASSLIRGQLSTDTQYF
>TRBJ1-1|TRBV6-5|-|-
TGTGCCAGCAGTTACTCGGGGTTCATGAACACTGAAGCTTTCTTT
CASSYSGFMNTEAFF
>TRBJ2-1|TRBV4-1|-|TRBD2
TGCGCCAGCAGCCCTGGACTAGCGGAATACAATGAGCAGTTCTTC
CASSPGLAEYNEQFF
>TRBJ1-5|TRBV5-8|-|-
TGTGCCAGCAGCTTGTACGCCAGTAGTGATAGCAATCAGCCCCAGCATTTT
CASSLYASSDSNQPQHF
>TRBJ2-5|TRBV29-1|-|-
TGCAGCGTAGAGACAGCCGAAGAGACCCAGTACTTC
CSVETAEETQYF
>TRBJ1-1|TRBV28|-|-
TGTGCCAGCAGACCTTCGACAGAGATGAACACTGAAGCTTTCTTT
CASRPSTEMNTEAFF
>TRBJ2-2|TRBV19|-|-
TGTGCCAGTATGAGGACAACCGAAGGACCCACCGGGGAGCTGTTTTTT
CASMRTTEGPTGELFF
>TRBJ1-1|TRBV11-3|-|-
TGTGCCAGCAGCTTAGCCCCAGACACTGAAGCTTTCTTT
CASSLAPDTEAFF
>TRBJ2-1|TRBV11-1|-|TRBD2
TGTGCCAGCAGCGTCTTAGCGGGAGTATCGAATGAGCAGTTCTTC
CASSVLAGVSNEQFF
>TRBJ1-4|TRBV9|-|-
TGTGCCAGCAGCTTCAAGAGTGGGAACTCGGCAACTAATGAAAAACTGTTTTTT
CASSFKSGNSATNEKLFF
>TRBJ2-7|TRBV27|-|-
TGTGCCAGCAGTTCACAAGGGGGGACCGAGCAGTACTTC
CASSSQGGTEQYF
>TRBJ1-3|TRBV6-1|-|-
TGTGCCAGCAGTGAAAGCGGACAGCTCATATATTTT
CASSESGQLIYF
>TRBJ2-1|TRBV30|-|-
TGTGCCTGGAGCCCGGGCTTAAGCTCCTACAATGAGCAGTTCTTC
CAWSPGLSSYNEQFF
>TRBJ2-3|TRBV7-9|-|-
TGTGCCAGCAGCTCACATTCGGCTAGCACAGATACGCAGTATTTT
CASSSHSASTDTQYF
>TRBJ1-2|TRBV7-2|-|-
TGTGCCAGCAGCTTACTCCAGAACTATGGCTACACCTTC
CASSLLQNYGYTF
>TRBJ1-2|TRBV2|-|TRBD1
TGTGCCAGCAAACCGGGACAGGAATACGGCTACACCTTC
CASKPGQEYGYTF
>TRBJ2-7|TRBV5-4|-|TRBD1
TGTGCCAGCAGTTTACCGGACAGGCCCTCCTACGAGCAGTACTTC
CASSLPDRPSYEQYF
>TRBJ2-1|TRBV4-1|-|-
TGCGCCAGCAGCCAAGATTCGCGTAATGAGCAGTTCTTC
CASSQDSRNEQFF
>TRBJ1-5|TRBV10-3|-|TRBD1
TGTGCCATCAGTGAGTTGGGACAGGGTAAGCCCCAGCATTTT
CAISELGQGKPQHF
>TRBJ1-1|TRBV5-8|-|-
TGTGCCAGCAGCGGGGGGCCGCGCACTGAAGCTTTCTTT
CASSGGPRTEAFF
>TRBJ2-6|TRBV6-5|-|-
TGTGCCAGCAGTTACTCGTCTGGGGCCAACGTCCTGACTTTC
CASSYSSGANVLTF
>TRBJ2-6|TRBV19|-|-
TGTGCCAGTAGTATGGCTTTTGGCAGGCGGTCCTCTGGGGCCAACGTCCTGACTTTC
CASSMAFGRRSSGANVLTF
>TRBJ2-3|TRBV7-8|-|-
TGTGCCAGCAGCTTGACAGCTAGCACAGATACGCAGTATTTT
CASSLTASTDTQYF
>TRBJ1-1|TRBV9|-|-
TGTGCCAGCAGCTCCTCGTTATTAAACACTGAAGCTTTCTTT
CASSSSLLNTEAFF
>TRBJ1-5|TRBV10-3|-|-
TGTGCCACCCAGGGGTCCTATAGCAATCAGCCCCAGCATTTT
CATQGSYSNQPQHF
>TRBJ2-1|TRBV6-5|once|-
TGTGCCAGCACGAGGACACGGTCGGGGGAGCAGTTCTTC
CASTRTRSGEQFF
>TRBJ2-5|TRBV5-1|-|TRBD2
TGCGCCAGCAGCCCAAGACTAGCGGGAGAGGTGGAGACCCAGTACTTC
CASSPRLAGEVETQYF
>TRBJ1-5|TRBV11-2|-|-
TGTGCCAGCAGCTTAGCAGCGGCCGGCCAGCCCCAGCATTTT
CASSLAAAGQPQHF
>TRBJ2-7|TRBV6-1|few|TRBD2
TGTGCCAGCAGGGACGGGACTAGTAACGAGCAGTACTTC
CASRDGTSNEQYF
>TRBJ2-1|TRBV29-1|-|TRBD2
TGCAGCGCGACGGGACTAGCGGAACTAGGCTCCTACAATGAGCAGTTCTTC
CSATGLAELGSYNEQFF
>TRBJ2-1|TRBV6-5|-|-
TGTGCCAGCAAAAGTCCCGGGACGGGAGCGAATGAGCAGTTCTTC
CASKSPGTGANEQFF
>TRBJ2-6|TRBV2|-|-
TGTGCCAGCAGCCAGAGCTCTGGGGCCAACGTCCTGACTTTC
CASSQSSGANVLTF
>TRBJ2-4|TRBV6-1|-|TRBD1
TGTGCCAGCAGTGAAGGTCACAGGGGCCTAGCCAAAAACATTCAGTACTTC
CASSEGHRGLAKNIQYF
>TRBJ1-2|TRBV5-1|-|-
TGCGCCAGCAGCACCGGGACTCTCCTCGGTGGCTATGGCTACACCTTC
CASSTGTLLGGYGYTF
>TRBJ1-1|TRBV15|-|-
TGTGCCACTAATACTCGGGGGAACACTGAAGCTTTCTTT
CATNTRGNTEAFF